This TCR beta chain was identified in a study of post-analysis software for immune sequencing data. Overall study results and limits: Patients used about 5 TRBV segments, including TRBV5-6, TRBV5-1 and TRBV20-1, more often than controls.

Carried by the TCR beta cDNA libraries were unique molecular identifiers. Using its own MiXCR run on the PCR reads, TCRdb lists one record per CDR3 protein. The sample gives about 460,000 distinct CDR3 sequences, nearly 45% of which show up once; about 12% is in the top ten. Trimming cost V 3 bases and J 1 base, with 9 bases left between them. CDR1 and CDR2 (germline): LGHNA, YNFKEQ. There are 14 residues in the CDR3. Notes on this clonotype: Antigen specificity is unknown.

The origin of this receptor is a girl between 10 and 17 years old with multiple sclerosis. Sequences were obtained from blood. The V and J genes are TRBV4-2 and TRBJ1-1, with a tentative D call TRBD1 (5 bases). This CDR3 reads CASSHGTENTEAFF. In DNA, the CDR3 is TGTGCCAGCAGCCATGGGACGGAGAACACTGAAGCTTTCTTT.